At least ten counts were recorded for the clone carrying this T cell receptor beta chain. Its antigen remains unidentified. The junction departs from the called germline gene at one end, perhaps through a read error. This entry comes from a study of Graves' ophthalmopathy and Graves' hyperthyroidism. Investigators amplified TCR beta CDR3 regions from RNA transcripts. A first-round RT-PCR used HTBI primers, followed by a second-round multiplex PCR. Using its own MiXCR run on the multiplex PCR reads, TCRdb lists one record per CDR3 protein. The repertoire holds about 480,000 distinct CDR3 sequences, with approximately 15% as singletons. Study-wide findings and caveats: The study's model predicted ophthalmopathy progression at 70.59% sensitivity and 72% to 75% specificity.

Germline values: CDR1 SEHNR, CDR2 FQNEAQ (reference sequence). The CDR3 consists of 13 residues. This receptor was identified in a woman aged 25 to 39 with Graves' ophthalmopathy. V and J are TRBV7-9 and TRBJ2-7; unclear D gene. Sequencing was done on a sample of blood. The CDR3 spells CASSPSTFGPKLF. The CDR3 nucleotides are TGTGCCAGCAGCCCCTCCACCTTTGGGCCGAAGCTCTTC.